These 10 T cell receptor beta chains originate from one sample sequenced in a study of OX40 agonist ivuxolimab in advanced cancers. Libraries were prepared by immunoSEQ multiplex PCR; TCRdb keeps only in-frame clonotypes and omits some of them. Seen here are roughly 46,000 clones, 91% observed once, and the top ten hold around 4.7%. Material: CD4+ or CD8+ T cells sorted from blood, obtained in a trial of the OX40 agonist ivuxolimab. The receptors stem from an adult with an advanced solid tumor such as melanoma, head and neck, liver or kidney cancer.

This chain uses TRBV28 with TRBJ1-1; D remains unclear. This CDR3 has 14 amino acids. The V end lost 7 bases, the J end lost 4 bases, and 16 bases lay between the germline ends. Germline V CDR1 and CDR2: MDHEN, SYDVKM. CDR3 sequence: CASTDPWEGTEAFF. The CDR3 bases are TGTGCCAGCACCGACCCCTGGGAGGGCACTGAAGCTTTCTTT.

The genes are TRBV13 and TRBJ2-7; D is possibly TRBD2 (5 bases). The CDR3 has 14 amino acids. Germline CDR1 and CDR2: PRHDT and FYEKMQ (reference sequence). V was pared by 5 bases and J by 4 bases, with 15 bases between. CDR3 nucleotides: TGTGCCAGCAGCCCCGGCGGGCGAGGATACGAGCAGTACTTC. Its translation is CASSPGGRGYEQYF.

The V gene is TRBV15, the J gene TRBJ1-1; D possibly corresponds to TRBD1 (5 bases). The V gene lost 5 bases and the J gene lost 2 bases, with 12 bases spanning the gap. The CDR3 covers 14 residues. Germline values: CDR1 LNHNV, CDR2 YYDKDF (reference sequence). The CDR3 sequence is CATSSRDPNTEAFF. The CDR3 nucleotides are TGTGCCACCAGCTCTCGGGACCCCAACACTGAAGCTTTCTTT.

The V call is TRBV13, the J call TRBJ2-7; 7 bases agree with TRBD2. CDR3 length: 15 amino acids. The germline CDR1 and CDR2 sequences are PRHDT and FYEKMQ (reference sequence). The ends lost 0 bases at V and 2 bases at J; junction bases unmatched: 4. As DNA, the CDR3 is TGTGCCAGCAGCTTAGGGACTAGCCAGGCCTACGAGCAGTACTTC. It is translated as CASSLGTSQAYEQYF.

This chain connects TRBV15 to TRBJ2-7; D is undetermined. The CDR3 runs 11 residues. V was trimmed by 4 bases and J by 3 bases, leaving 4 bases between them. The germline CDR1 and CDR2 sequences are LNHNV and YYDKDF (reference sequence). CDR3 protein: CATSMGYEQYV. DNA for the CDR3: TGTGCCACCAGCATGGGCTACGAGCAGTACGTC.

The gene calls are TRBV2 and TRBJ2-2; D may be TRBD1 or TRBD2 (5 bases each). Trimming stripped 2 bases from V and 2 bases from J, with 15 bases between. Per the germline V gene, CDR1 is SNHLY and CDR2 is FYNNEI. The CDR3 is made up of 17 amino acids. CDR3 in amino acids: CASSEFTPGRNTGELFF. As DNA, the CDR3 is TGTGCCAGCAGTGAATTTACGCCAGGGAGAAACACCGGGGAGCTGTTTTTT.

The chain couples TRBV5-1 to TRBJ2-1; 9 bases fit TRBD2. The germline CDR1 and CDR2 sequences are SGHRS and YFSETQ. The CDR3 is made up of 19 amino acids. The J segment lost 0 bases and the V segment lost 4 bases, leaving 14 bases of the junction unmatched. The CDR3 DNA reads TGCGCCAGCAGCACAGGACTAAGCGGGGGGTTTAGCTCCTACAATGAGCAGTTCTTC. Amino acid sequence: CASSTGLSGGFSSYNEQFF. The whole variable domain, filled in from reference TRBV5-1 and TRBJ2-1, reads KAGVTQTPRYLIKTRGQQVTLSCSPISGHRSVSWYQQTPGQGLQFLFEYFSETQRNKGNFPGRFSGRQFSNSRSEMNVSTLELGDSALYLCASSTGLSGGFSSYNEQFFGPGTRLTVL.

This clone was seen just once. This chain links TRBV29-1 with TRBJ2-7; D is possibly TRBD1 or TRBD2 (6 bases each). V dropped 8 bases and J dropped 1 base, with 18 bases sitting between them. CDR3 length equals 14 residues. Germline V gives CDR1 SQVTM, CDR2 ANQGSEA. The CDR3 here is CSIKGGLPSYEQYF. The CDR3 region has the DNA TGCAGCATTAAGGGGGGACTTCCGTCCTACGAGCAGTACTTC.

The rearrangement uses TRBV29-1 and TRBJ2-2; perhaps TRBD2 as D (6 bases). The V end lost 7 bases, the J end lost 3 bases, and 12 bases lay between the germline ends. The CDR3 is 13 residues long. The germline gives CDR1 SQVTM, CDR2 ANQGSEA. The CDR3 loop is CSAYSGDTGELFF. CDR3 nucleotides: TGCAGCGCATATAGCGGAGACACCGGGGAGCTGTTTTTT.

J is TRBJ2-5 and V is TRBV18; TRBD2 matches 7 bases. The V gene's germline CDR1 is KGHSH and CDR2 LQKENI. CDR3 length: 16 amino acids. The junction had 6 bases not matched to a gene; V was cut back by 0 bases and J by 2 bases. Here the CDR3 DNA reads TGTGCCAGCTCACCACCGGGAGGGAATCCACAAGAGACCCAGTACTTC. This sequence encodes CASSPPGGNPQETQYF.